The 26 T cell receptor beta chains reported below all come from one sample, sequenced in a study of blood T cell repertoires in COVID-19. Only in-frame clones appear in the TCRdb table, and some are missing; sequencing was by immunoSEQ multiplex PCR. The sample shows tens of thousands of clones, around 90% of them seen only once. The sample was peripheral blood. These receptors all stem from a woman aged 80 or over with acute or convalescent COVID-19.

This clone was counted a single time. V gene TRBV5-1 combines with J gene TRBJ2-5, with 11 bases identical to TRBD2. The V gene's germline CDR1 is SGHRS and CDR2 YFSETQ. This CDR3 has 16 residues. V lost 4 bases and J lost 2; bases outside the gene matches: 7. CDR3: CASSPLAGGAQETQYF. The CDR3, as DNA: TGCGCCAGCAGCCCCTTAGCGGGAGGGGCACAAGAGACCCAGTACTTC. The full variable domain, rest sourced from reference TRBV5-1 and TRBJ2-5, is KAGVTQTPRYLIKTRGQQVTLSCSPISGHRSVSWYQQTPGQGLQFLFEYFSETQRNKGNFPGRFSGRQFSNSRSEMNVSTLELGDSALYLCASSPLAGGAQETQYFGPGTRLLVL.

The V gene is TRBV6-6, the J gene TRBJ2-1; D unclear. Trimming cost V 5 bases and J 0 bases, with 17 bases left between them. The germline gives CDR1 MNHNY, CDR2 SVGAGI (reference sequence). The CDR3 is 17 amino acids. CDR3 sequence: CASSRPVQTSSYNEQFF. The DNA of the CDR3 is TGTGCCAGCAGTCGCCCAGTACAGACCAGCTCCTACAATGAGCAGTTCTTC.

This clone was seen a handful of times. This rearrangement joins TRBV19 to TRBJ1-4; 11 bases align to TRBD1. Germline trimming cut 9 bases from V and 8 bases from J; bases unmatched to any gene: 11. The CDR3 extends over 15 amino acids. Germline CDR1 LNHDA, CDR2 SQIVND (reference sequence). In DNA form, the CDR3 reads TGTGCCAGCAAAACAGGGACAGGGGGAGGAGAAAAACTGTTTTTT. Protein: CASKTGTGGGEKLFF.

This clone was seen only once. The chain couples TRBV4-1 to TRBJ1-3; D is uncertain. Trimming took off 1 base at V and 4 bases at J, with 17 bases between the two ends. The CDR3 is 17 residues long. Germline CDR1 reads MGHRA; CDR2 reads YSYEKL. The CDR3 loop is CASSQGGPQRMGNTIYF. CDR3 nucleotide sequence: TGCGCCAGCAGCCAAGGAGGTCCTCAACGGATGGGAAACACCATATATTTT.

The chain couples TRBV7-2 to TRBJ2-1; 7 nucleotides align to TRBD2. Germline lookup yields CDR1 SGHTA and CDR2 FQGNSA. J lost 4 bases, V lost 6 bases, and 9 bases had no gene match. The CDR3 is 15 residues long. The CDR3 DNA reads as TGTGCCAGCAGGGTTGCGGCGGGGGAGTACAATGAGCAGTTCTTC. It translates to CASRVAAGEYNEQFF.

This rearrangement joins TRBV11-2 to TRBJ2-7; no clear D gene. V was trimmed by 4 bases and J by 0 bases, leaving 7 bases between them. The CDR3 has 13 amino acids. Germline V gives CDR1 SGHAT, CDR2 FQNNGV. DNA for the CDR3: TGTGCCAGCAGCTCCCCCGTCTCCTACGAGCAGTACTTC. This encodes CASSSPVSYEQYF. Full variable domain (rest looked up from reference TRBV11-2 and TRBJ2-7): EAGVAQSPRYKIIEKRQSVAFWCNPISGHATLYWYQQILGQGPKLLIQFQNNGVVDDSQLPKDRFSAERLKGVDSTLKIQPAKLEDSAVYLCASSSPVSYEQYFGPGTRLTVT.

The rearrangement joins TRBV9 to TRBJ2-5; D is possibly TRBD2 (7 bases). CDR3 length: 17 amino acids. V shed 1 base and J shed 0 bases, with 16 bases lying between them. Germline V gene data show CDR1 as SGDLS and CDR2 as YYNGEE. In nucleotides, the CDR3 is TGTGCCAGCAGCGTACCCCCGGGGGCGGGGGACCAAGAGACCCAGTACTTC. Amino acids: CASSVPPGAGDQETQYF.

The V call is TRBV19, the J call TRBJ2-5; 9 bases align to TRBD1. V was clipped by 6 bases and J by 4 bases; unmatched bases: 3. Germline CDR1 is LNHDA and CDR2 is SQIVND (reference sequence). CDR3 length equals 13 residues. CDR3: CASSQQGAETQYF. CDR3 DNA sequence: TGTGCCAGTAGCCAACAGGGGGCAGAGACCCAGTACTTC.

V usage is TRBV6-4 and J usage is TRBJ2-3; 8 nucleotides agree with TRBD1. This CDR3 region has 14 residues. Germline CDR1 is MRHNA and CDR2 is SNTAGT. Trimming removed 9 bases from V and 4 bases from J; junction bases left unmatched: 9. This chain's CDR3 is CASSRQGIADTQYF. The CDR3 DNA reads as TGTGCCAGTTCACGACAGGGGATTGCAGATACGCAGTATTTT.

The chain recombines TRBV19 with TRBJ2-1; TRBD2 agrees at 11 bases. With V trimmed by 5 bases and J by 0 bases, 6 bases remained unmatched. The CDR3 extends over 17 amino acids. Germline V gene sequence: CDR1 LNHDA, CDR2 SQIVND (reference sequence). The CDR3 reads CASSVTSGASSYNEQFF. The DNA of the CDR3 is TGTGCCAGTAGTGTGACTAGCGGGGCGAGCTCCTACAATGAGCAGTTCTTC.

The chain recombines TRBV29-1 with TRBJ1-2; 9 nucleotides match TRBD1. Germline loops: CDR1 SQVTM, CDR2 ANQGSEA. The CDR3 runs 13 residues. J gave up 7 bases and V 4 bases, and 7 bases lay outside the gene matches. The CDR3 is CSVGGGTGFGYTF. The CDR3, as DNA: TGCAGCGTTGGGGGCGGGACAGGGTTTGGCTACACCTTC.

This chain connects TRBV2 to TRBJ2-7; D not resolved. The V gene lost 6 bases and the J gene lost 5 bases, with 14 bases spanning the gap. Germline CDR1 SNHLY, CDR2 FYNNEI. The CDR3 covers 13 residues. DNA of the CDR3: TGTGCCAGCAGGGCAGACTCCGAGCACGAGCAGTACTTC. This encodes CASRADSEHEQYF.

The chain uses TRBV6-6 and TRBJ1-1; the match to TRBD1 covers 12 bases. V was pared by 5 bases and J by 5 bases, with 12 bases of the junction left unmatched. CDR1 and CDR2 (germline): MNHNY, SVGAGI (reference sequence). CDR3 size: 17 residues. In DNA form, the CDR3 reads TGTGCCAGCAGTCCCGGGACAGGGGGCGGGAGGTTAACTGAAGCTTTCTTT. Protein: CASSPGTGGGRLTEAFF.

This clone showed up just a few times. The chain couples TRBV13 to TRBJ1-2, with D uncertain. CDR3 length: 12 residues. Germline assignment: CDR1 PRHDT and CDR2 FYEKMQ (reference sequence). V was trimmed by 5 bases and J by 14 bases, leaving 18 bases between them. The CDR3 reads CASSQREGTGTF. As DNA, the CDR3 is TGTGCCAGCAGCCAAAGGGAGGGCACCGGGACCTTC.

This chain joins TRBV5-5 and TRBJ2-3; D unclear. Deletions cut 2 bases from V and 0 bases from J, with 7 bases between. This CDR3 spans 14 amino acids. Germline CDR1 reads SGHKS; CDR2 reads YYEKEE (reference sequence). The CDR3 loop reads CASSLTESTDTQYF. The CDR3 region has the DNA TGTGCCAGCAGCTTAACGGAGAGCACAGATACGCAGTATTTT.

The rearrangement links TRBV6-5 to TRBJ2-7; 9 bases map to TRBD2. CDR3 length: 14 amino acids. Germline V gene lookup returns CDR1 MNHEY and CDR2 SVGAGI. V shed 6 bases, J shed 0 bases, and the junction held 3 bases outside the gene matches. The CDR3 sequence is CASRETSGSYEQYF. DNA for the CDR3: TGTGCCAGCAGAGAGACTAGCGGCTCCTACGAGCAGTACTTC.

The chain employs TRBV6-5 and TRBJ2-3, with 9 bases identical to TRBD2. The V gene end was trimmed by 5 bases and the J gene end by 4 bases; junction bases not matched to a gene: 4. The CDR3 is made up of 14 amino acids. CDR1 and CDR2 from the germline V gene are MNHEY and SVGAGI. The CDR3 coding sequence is TGTGCCAGCAGTAGCGGGGGGCCGGCAGATACGCAGTATTTT. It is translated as CASSSGGPADTQYF.

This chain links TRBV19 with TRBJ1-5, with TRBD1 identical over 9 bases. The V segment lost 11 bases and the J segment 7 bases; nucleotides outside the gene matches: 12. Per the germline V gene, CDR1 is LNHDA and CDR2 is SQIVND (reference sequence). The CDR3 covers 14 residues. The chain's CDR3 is CAGSQTGGGQPQHF. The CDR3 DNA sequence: TGTGCCGGAAGCCAGACAGGGGGTGGACAGCCCCAGCATTTT.

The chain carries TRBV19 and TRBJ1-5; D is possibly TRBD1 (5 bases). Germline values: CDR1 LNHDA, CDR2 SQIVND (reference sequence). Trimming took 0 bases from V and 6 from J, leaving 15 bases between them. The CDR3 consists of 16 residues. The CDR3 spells CASSIDHMGGSQPQHF. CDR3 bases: TGTGCCAGTAGTATAGATCACATGGGGGGGAGTCAGCCCCAGCATTTT.

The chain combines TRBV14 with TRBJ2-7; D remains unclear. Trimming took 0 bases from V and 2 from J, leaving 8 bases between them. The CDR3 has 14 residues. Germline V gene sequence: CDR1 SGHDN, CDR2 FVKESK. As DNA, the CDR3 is TGTGCCAGCAGCCAAGATTACGGAGCCTACGAGCAGTACTTC. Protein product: CASSQDYGAYEQYF.

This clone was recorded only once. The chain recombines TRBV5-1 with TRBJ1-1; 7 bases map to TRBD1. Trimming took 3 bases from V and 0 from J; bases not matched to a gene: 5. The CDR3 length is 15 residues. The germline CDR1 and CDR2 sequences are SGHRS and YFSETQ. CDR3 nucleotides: TGCGCCAGCAGCTCGCTGACAGGGATGAACACTGAAGCTTTCTTT. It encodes CASSSLTGMNTEAFF.

The CDR3 DNA follows: TGTGCCAGCAGCTTAGAAGGGAGAGGGTCAAACATTCAGTACTTC. Amino acids: CASSLEGRGSNIQYF. The chain combines TRBV7-9 with TRBJ2-4; perhaps TRBD2 as D (5 bases). This CDR3 is 15 amino acids long. Germline V gene lookup returns CDR1 SEHNR and CDR2 FQNEAQ (reference sequence). Trimming left V 1 base short and J 6 bases short, with 13 bases between.

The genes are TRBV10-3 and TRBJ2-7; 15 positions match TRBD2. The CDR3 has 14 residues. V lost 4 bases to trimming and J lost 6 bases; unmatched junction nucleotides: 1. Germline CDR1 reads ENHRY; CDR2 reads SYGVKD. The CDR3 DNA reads TGTGCCATCAGTGGGGGACTAGCGGGAGGCGAGCAGTACTTC. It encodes CAISGGLAGGEQYF.

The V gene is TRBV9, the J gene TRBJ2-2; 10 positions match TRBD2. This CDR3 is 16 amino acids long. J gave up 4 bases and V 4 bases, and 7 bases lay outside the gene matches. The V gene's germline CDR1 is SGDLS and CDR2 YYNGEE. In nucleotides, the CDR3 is TGTGCCAGCAGCCCAGGGAGCGGGAGGGCCACCGGGGAGCTGTTTTTT. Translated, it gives CASSPGSGRATGELFF.

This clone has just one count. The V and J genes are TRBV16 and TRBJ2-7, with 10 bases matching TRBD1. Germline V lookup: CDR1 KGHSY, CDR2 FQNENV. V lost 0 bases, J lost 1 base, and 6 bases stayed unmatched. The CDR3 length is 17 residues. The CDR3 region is CASSQSSPDRGSYEQYF. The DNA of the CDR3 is TGTGCCAGCAGCCAATCATCCCCGGACAGGGGGTCCTACGAGCAGTACTTC.

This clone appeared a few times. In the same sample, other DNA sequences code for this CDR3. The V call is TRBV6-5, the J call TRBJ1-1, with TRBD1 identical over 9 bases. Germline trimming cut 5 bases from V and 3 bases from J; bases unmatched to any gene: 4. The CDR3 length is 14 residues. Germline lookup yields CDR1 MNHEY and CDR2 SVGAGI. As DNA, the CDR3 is TGTGCCAGCAGTCGCGACAGGGGGGACACTGAAGCTTTCTTT. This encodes CASSRDRGDTEAFF.